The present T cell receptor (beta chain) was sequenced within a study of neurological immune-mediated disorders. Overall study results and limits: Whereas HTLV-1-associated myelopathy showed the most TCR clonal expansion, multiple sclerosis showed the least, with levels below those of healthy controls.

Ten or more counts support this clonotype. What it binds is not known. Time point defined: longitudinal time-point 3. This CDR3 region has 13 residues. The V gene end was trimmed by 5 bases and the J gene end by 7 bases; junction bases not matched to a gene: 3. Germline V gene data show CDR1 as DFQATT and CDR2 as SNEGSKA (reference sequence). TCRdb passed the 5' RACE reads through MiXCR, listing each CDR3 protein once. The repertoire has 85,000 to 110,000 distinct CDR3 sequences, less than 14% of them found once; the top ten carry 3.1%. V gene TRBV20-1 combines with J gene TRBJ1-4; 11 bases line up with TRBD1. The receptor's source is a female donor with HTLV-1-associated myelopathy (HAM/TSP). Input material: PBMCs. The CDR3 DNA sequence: TGCAGTGCTGGCGGGACAGGGGGTGAAAAACTGTTTTTT. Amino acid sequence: CSAGGTGGEKLFF.